Listed below are T cell receptor beta chains from one sample, sequenced in a study of OX40 agonist ivuxolimab in advanced cancers. TCRdb keeps only in-frame clones here, not all; method: immunoSEQ multiplex PCR. The data contain about 26,000 clones, over 60% of them singletons. The material was CD4+ or CD8+ T cells sorted from blood, obtained in a trial of the OX40 agonist ivuxolimab. The receptor set was obtained from an adult with an advanced solid tumor such as melanoma, head and neck, liver or kidney cancer. Each CDR3 is given with its conserved first and last residue. The D gene is left open where the match is weak. Clone size appears in some rows only: once, few, many, or a class for an expanded clone.

V: TRBV6-1
size: .
D: .
J: TRBJ1-1
CDR3: CASSMAREAFF
DNA: TGTGCCAGCAGTATGGCCCGCGAAGCTTTCTTT

V: TRBV7-9
size: .
D: TRBD1
J: TRBJ1-1
CDR3: CASSIWTGDEAFF
DNA: TGTGCCAGCAGCATATGGACAGGGGATGAAGCTTTCTTT

V: TRBV11-2
size: few
D: .
J: TRBJ2-7
CDR3: CASSPTTVSLRVEQYF
DNA: TGTGCCAGCAGCCCCACGACAGTTAGCTTACGGGTCGAGCAGTACTTC

V: TRBV7-9
size: once
D: TRBD1
J: TRBJ1-2
CDR3: CASSAYRGGFYGYTF
DNA: TGTGCCAGCAGCGCCTACAGGGGTGGCTTCTATGGCTACACCTTC

V: TRBV7-5
size: once
D: .
J: TRBJ1-2
CDR3: CASSPGWSANYGYTF
DNA: TGTGCCAGCAGCCCGGGCTGGTCAGCTAACTATGGCTACACCTTC

V: TRBV9
size: .
D: TRBD1
J: TRBJ2-4
CDR3: CASSAGTGENIQYF
DNA: TGTGCCAGCAGCGCCGGGACAGGGGAAAACATTCAGTACTTC

V: TRBV6-1
size: .
D: .
J: TRBJ2-7
CDR3: CASSRYKDEQYF
DNA: TGTGCCAGCAGTCGATATAAGGACGAGCAGTACTTC

V: TRBV7-2
size: .
D: TRBD1
J: TRBJ1-3
CDR3: CASSPGQGRYTIYF
DNA: TGTGCCAGCAGCCCCGGACAGGGGAGATACACCATATATTTT

V: TRBV6-1
size: .
D: .
J: TRBJ1-2
CDR3: CASSEPGANYGYTF
DNA: TGTGCCAGCAGTGAACCAGGGGCTAACTATGGCTACACCTTC

V: TRBV18
size: .
D: TRBD2
J: TRBJ2-7
CDR3: CASSPGGTSGGAYEQYF
DNA: TGTGCCAGCTCACCAGGCGGGACTAGCGGGGGGGCCTACGAGCAGTACTTC

V: TRBV19
size: .
D: .
J: TRBJ2-7
CDR3: CASSSEGSYEQYF
DNA: TGTGCCAGTAGTTCGGAGGGTTCCTACGAGCAGTACTTC

V: TRBV19
size: .
D: TRBD2
J: TRBJ2-2
CDR3: CASTPAGGRYIGELFF
DNA: TGTGCCAGTACCCCAGCGGGGGGGCGGTATATCGGGGAGCTGTTTTTT

V: TRBV6-6
size: once
D: TRBD1
J: TRBJ1-2
CDR3: CASNSDRALGYTF
DNA: TGTGCCAGCAATAGTGACAGGGCTTTAGGCTACACCTTC

V: TRBV2
size: .
D: .
J: TRBJ2-1
CDR3: CASSSDSSLNEQFF
DNA: TGTGCCAGCAGTAGCGACAGTTCCCTCAATGAGCAGTTCTTC

V: TRBV7-6
size: .
D: .
J: TRBJ1-2
CDR3: CASSILNYGYTF
DNA: TGTGCCAGCAGCATACTCAACTATGGCTACACCTTC

V: TRBV5-1
size: .
D: TRBD1
J: TRBJ1-1
CDR3: CASSPTLMTGMNEAFF
DNA: TGCGCCAGCAGCCCTACCCTCATGACAGGGATGAATGAAGCTTTCTTT

V: TRBV18
size: .
D: TRBD2
J: TRBJ2-1
CDR3: CASSPTTSGDSYNEQFF
DNA: TGTGCCAGCTCACCAACGACTAGCGGGGACTCCTACAATGAGCAGTTCTTC

V: TRBV4-2
size: .
D: TRBD2
J: TRBJ2-5
CDR3: CASSRRGLAGDAQETQYF
DNA: TGTGCCAGCAGCCGCCGGGGACTAGCGGGGGACGCTCAAGAGACCCAGTACTTC

V: TRBV11-1
size: .
D: TRBD2
J: TRBJ2-3
CDR3: CASSLGLAGGSTDTQYF
DNA: TGTGCCAGCAGCTTGGGCCTAGCGGGGGGGAGCACAGATACGCAGTATTTT

V: TRBV7-9
size: few
D: TRBD1
J: TRBJ1-1
CDR3: CASSTTGGHTEAFF
DNA: TGTGCCAGCAGCACTACAGGGGGCCACACTGAAGCTTTCTTT

V: TRBV5-4
size: .
D: TRBD1
J: TRBJ1-2
CDR3: CASSSTGNYGYTF
DNA: TGTGCCAGCAGCTCGACAGGGAACTATGGCTACACCTTC

V: TRBV7-2
size: .
D: .
J: TRBJ2-7
CDR3: CASSQRVVTGYSYEQYF
DNA: TGTGCCAGCTCCCAAAGGGTCGTGACAGGTTATTCCTACGAGCAGTACTTC

V: TRBV19
size: few
D: .
J: TRBJ1-5
CDR3: CATIGHGQGYQPQHF
DNA: TGTGCCACGATCGGCCATGGGCAGGGATATCAGCCCCAGCATTTT

V: TRBV18
size: .
D: TRBD1
J: TRBJ1-2
CDR3: CASSLGGSNYGYTF
DNA: TGTGCCAGCTCCCTAGGGGGCTCTAACTATGGCTACACCTTC

V: TRBV11-2
size: .
D: .
J: TRBJ1-4
CDR3: CASSSSRDEKLFF
DNA: TGTGCCAGCAGTTCAAGCAGGGACGAAAAACTGTTTTTT

V: TRBV7-2
size: .
D: TRBD2
J: TRBJ2-5
CDR3: CASSLGAGGRTQYF
DNA: TGTGCCAGCAGCTTAGGGGCGGGGGGACGGACCCAGTACTTC

V: TRBV10-1
size: .
D: TRBD1
J: TRBJ2-1
CDR3: CASSEWTGGLSEQFF
DNA: TGCGCCAGCAGTGAGTGGACAGGGGGCTTATCTGAGCAGTTCTTC

V: TRBV10-3
size: .
D: .
J: TRBJ1-5
CDR3: CAISRTDNSNQPQHF
DNA: TGTGCCATTTCCAGGACGGACAATAGCAATCAGCCCCAGCATTTT

V: TRBV4-2
size: few
D: .
J: TRBJ1-4
CDR3: CASSQDLSPDFGMKIEKLFF
DNA: TGTGCCAGCAGCCAAGATCTTTCTCCGGACTTCGGTATGAAAATTGAAAAACTGTTTTTT

V: TRBV2
size: .
D: .
J: TRBJ2-5
CDR3: CASSAWGGREETQYF
DNA: TGTGCCAGCAGTGCGTGGGGGGGGCGGGAAGAGACCCAGTACTTC

V: TRBV5-4
size: .
D: TRBD1
J: TRBJ2-1
CDR3: CASRTTGGYNEQFF
DNA: TGTGCCAGCAGGACAACAGGGGGCTACAATGAGCAGTTCTTC

V: TRBV27
size: .
D: .
J: TRBJ1-1
CDR3: CASSFEGGGFRNTEAFF
DNA: TGTGCCAGCAGTTTCGAGGGTGGAGGCTTCCGAAACACTGAAGCTTTCTTT

V: TRBV5-8
size: .
D: TRBD1
J: TRBJ2-3
CDR3: CASSQTGESLGGTDTQYF
DNA: TGTGCCAGCAGCCAAACAGGGGAATCCCTCGGGGGCACAGATACGCAGTATTTT

V: TRBV7-3
size: .
D: .
J: TRBJ2-2
CDR3: CASSFRDGELFF
DNA: TGTGCCAGCAGCTTTCGTGACGGGGAGCTGTTTTTT

V: TRBV9
size: once
D: .
J: TRBJ2-1
CDR3: CASSDDRAYNEQFF
DNA: TGTGCCAGCAGCGACGACAGAGCCTACAATGAGCAGTTCTTC

V: TRBV6-5
size: .
D: .
J: TRBJ1-1
CDR3: CATLKQGGGVSEAFF
DNA: TGTGCCACCCTAAAACAGGGAGGCGGCGTCTCTGAAGCTTTCTTT

V: TRBV19
size: .
D: TRBD1
J: TRBJ2-2
CDR3: CASRPGTEGSGELFF
DNA: TGTGCCAGTAGACCCGGGACAGAAGGATCCGGGGAGCTGTTTTTT

V: TRBV7-2
size: .
D: .
J: TRBJ1-5
CDR3: CASSLGWGGWQPQHF
DNA: TGTGCCAGCAGCTTAGGTTGGGGGGGCTGGCAGCCCCAGCATTTT

V: TRBV23-1
size: medium-sized
D: .
J: TRBJ1-1
CDR3: CASSQLAGENTEAFF
DNA: TGCGCCAGCAGTCAATTGGCCGGGGAGAACACTGAAGCTTTCTTT

V: TRBV18
size: .
D: .
J: TRBJ1-4
CDR3: CASSPRVEEKLFF
DNA: TGTGCCAGCTCTCCGAGGGTTGAAGAAAAACTGTTTTTT

V: TRBV5-4
size: .
D: TRBD1
J: TRBJ1-3
CDR3: CASSPMGTGVTNTIYF
DNA: TGTGCCAGCAGCCCGATGGGGACAGGGGTTACAAACACCATATATTTT

V: TRBV7-2
size: .
D: TRBD2
J: TRBJ2-7
CDR3: CASSSGLAGGYAFREQYF
DNA: TGTGCCAGCAGCTCGGGACTAGCGGGGGGCTATGCATTTAGGGAGCAGTACTTC

V: TRBV11-1
size: .
D: .
J: TRBJ1-1
CDR3: CASSYTTGSTEAFF
DNA: TGTGCCAGCAGCTACACGACAGGAAGCACTGAAGCTTTCTTT

V: TRBV5-5
size: .
D: TRBD1
J: TRBJ2-5
CDR3: CASSGTGGQETQYF
DNA: TGTGCCAGCAGCGGGACAGGGGGGCAAGAGACCCAGTACTTC

V: TRBV7-2
size: .
D: TRBD1
J: TRBJ1-6
CDR3: CASSLRQGNNSPLHF
DNA: TGTGCCAGCAGCCTTAGACAGGGTAATAATTCACCCCTCCACTTT

V: TRBV21-1
size: .
D: .
J: TRBJ2-1
CDR3: CASSRAGGQAYNEQFF
DNA: TGTGCCAGCAGCAGAGCGGGGGGGCAGGCGTACAATGAGCAGTTCTTC

V: TRBV19
size: .
D: TRBD2
J: TRBJ2-2
CDR3: CASSGGLAETPNTGELFF
DNA: TGTGCCAGTAGTGGGGGACTAGCGGAGACCCCGAACACCGGGGAGCTGTTTTTT

V: TRBV7-2
size: .
D: TRBD1
J: TRBJ2-7
CDR3: CASSLGQGAGSYEQYF
DNA: TGTGCCAGCAGCTTAGGACAGGGGGCGGGCTCCTACGAGCAGTACTTC

V: TRBV5-4
size: once
D: TRBD1
J: TRBJ2-1
CDR3: CASSGRQGTYNEQFF
DNA: TGTGCCAGCAGCGGGCGACAGGGCACCTACAATGAGCAGTTCTTC